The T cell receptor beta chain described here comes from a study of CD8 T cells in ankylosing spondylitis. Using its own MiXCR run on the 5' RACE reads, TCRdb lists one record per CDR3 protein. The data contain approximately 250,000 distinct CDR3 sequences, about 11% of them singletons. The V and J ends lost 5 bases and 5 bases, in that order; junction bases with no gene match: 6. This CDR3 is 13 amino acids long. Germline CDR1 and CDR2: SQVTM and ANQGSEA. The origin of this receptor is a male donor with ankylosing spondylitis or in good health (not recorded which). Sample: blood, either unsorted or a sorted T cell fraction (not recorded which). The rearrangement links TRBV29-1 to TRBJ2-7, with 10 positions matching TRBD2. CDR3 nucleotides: TGCAGCGTTACAGCGGGAGGGACCCACGAGCAGTACTTC. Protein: CSVTAGGTHEQYF.